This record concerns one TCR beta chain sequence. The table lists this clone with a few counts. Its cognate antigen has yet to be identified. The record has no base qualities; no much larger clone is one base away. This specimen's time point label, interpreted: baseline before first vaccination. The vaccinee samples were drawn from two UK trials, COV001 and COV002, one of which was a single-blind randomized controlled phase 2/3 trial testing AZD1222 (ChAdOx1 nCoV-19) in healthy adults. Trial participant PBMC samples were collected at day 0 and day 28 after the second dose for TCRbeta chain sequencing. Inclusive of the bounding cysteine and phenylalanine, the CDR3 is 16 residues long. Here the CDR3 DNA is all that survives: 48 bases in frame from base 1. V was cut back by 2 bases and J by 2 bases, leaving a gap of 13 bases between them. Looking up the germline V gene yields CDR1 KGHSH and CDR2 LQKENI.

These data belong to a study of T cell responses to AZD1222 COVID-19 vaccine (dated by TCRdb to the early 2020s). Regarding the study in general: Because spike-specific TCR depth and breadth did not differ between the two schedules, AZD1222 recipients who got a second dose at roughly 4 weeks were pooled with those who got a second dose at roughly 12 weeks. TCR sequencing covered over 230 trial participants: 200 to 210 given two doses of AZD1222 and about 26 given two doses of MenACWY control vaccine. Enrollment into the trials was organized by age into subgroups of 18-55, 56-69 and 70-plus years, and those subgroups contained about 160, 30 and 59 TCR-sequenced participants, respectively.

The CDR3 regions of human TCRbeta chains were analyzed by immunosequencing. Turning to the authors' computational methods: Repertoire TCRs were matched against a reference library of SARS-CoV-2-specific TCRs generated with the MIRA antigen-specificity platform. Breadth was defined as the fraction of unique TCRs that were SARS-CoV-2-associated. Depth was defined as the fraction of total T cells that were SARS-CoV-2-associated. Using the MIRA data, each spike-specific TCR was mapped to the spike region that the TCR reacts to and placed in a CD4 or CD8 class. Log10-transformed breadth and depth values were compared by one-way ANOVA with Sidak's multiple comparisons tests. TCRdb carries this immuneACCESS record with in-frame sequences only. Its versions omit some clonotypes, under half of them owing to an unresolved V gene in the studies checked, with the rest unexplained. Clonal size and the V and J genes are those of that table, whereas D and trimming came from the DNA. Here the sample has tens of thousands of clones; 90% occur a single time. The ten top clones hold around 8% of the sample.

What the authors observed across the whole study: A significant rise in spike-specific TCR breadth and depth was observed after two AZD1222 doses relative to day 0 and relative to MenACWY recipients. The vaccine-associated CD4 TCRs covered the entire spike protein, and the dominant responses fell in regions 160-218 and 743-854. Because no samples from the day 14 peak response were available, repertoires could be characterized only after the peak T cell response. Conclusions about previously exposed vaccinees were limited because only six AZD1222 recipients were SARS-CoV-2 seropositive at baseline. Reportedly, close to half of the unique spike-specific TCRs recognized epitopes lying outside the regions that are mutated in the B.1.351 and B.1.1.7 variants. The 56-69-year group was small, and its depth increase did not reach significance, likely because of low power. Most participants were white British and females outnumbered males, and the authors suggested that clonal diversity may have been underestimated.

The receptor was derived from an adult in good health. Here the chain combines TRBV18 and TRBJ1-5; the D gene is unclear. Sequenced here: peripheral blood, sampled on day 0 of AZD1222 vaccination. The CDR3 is CASSPILTEGNQPQHF. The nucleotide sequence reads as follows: TGTGCCAGCTCACCAATCCTAACCGAGGGCAATCAGCCCCAGCATTTT.